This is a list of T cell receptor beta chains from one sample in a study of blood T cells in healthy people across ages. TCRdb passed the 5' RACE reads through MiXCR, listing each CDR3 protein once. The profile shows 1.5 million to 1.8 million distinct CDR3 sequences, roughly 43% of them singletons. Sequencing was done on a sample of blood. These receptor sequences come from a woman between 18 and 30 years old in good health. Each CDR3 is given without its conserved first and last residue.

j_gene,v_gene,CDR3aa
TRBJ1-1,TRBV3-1,ASKGYDMNTEAF
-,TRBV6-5,ASSYQADYNEQY
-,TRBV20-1,SARPIAGQGASETQY
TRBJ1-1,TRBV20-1,SARDPSEQGAF
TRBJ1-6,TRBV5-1,ASSRGQDRRYNSPLH
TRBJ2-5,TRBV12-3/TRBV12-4,ATGLAGQETQY
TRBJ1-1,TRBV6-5,ASSYSGGDTEAF
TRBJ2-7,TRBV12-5,ASGHPPGIAPYEQY
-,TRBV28,ASSLSGYLLHEQY
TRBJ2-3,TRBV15,ATSREQGRSDTQY
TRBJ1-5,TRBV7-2,ASSLQGQSNQPQH
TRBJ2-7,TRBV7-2,ASSLGGTTAYEQY
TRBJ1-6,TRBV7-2,ASSFIRRDSPLH
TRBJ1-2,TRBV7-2,ASSLGVSLYGYT
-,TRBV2,ASSLGGQGIYNEQY
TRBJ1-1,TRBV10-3,AIRDRVEAF
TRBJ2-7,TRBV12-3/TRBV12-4,ASRPDRGAHFNGYEQY
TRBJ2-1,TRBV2,ASTAWGGGFNEQF
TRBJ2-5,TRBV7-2,ASSGPAQETQY
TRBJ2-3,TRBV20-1,SASLAGASDTQY
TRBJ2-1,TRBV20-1,SARTRSGGRNEQF
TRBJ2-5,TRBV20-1,SARDLNGGEETQY
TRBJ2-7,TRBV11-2,ASSLARSSSYEQY
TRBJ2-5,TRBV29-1,SVEDGLEETQY
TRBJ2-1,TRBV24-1,ATSEGTSGGIYNEQF
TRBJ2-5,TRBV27,ASSVYGKAETQY
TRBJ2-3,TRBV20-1,SARRRDYTDTQY
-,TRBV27,ASRGGGYSYNEQY
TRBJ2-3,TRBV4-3,ASSPRGGPYTQY
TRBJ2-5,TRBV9,ASSPKSGRENEQY
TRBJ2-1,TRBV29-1,SVGSTEQF
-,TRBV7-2,ASSFTSVGEQY
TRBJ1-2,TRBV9,ASSARDVRGYT
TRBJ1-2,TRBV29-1,SVSVQGASYI
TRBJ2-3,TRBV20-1,SALDGQDTQY
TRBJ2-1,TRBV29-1,SVPGGGAYYNEQF
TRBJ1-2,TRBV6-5,ASSSPAGGYYGYT
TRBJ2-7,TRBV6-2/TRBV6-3,ASTQGSYEQY
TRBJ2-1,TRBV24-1,ATSDLGGSQTNEQF
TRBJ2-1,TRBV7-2,ASSLVAGRPYNEQF
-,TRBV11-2,ASSQSEKGKETQY
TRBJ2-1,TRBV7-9,ASSRQAGGAYNEQF
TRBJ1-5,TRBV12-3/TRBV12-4,ASSPTRDRGRGQPQH
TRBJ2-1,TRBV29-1,SARTGGYEQF
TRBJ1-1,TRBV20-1,SARDAFSGDTEAF
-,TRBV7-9,ASSYGIGKNIQY
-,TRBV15,ATSRVVVEGETQY
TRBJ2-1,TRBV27,ASSLSDQYNEQF